The 19 T cell receptor beta chains below all came from one sample that was sequenced in a study of cytomegalovirus exposure and HLA in healthy donors. Primers: 60 Vbeta forward and 13 Jbeta reverse. Data came from immunoSEQ multiplex PCR; TCRdb stores just in-frame clones and leaves some out. The sample has about 76,000 clones; more than 70% are singletons. Sample: PBMCs. The source of these receptors is a male donor in good health and CMV-seropositive.

This clone was counted a single time. V usage is TRBV30 and J usage is TRBJ1-4; maybe TRBD1 (6 bases). Trimming took off 0 bases at V and 0 bases at J, with 8 bases between the two ends. There are 15 residues in the CDR3. Germline CDR1 reads GTSNPN; CDR2 reads SVGIG (reference sequence). Here the CDR3 reads CAWSVRTATNEKLFF. DNA for the CDR3: TGTGCCTGGAGTGTACGGACAGCAACTAATGAAAAACTGTTTTTT.

The rearrangement uses TRBV19 and TRBJ2-5; 11 bases fit TRBD2. This CDR3 is built from 16 residues. Germline-derived CDR1 and CDR2 are LNHDA and SQIVND (reference sequence). With 5 bases clipped from V and 0 bases from J, the junction kept 5 bases outside the gene matches. CDR3 sequence (DNA): TGTGCCAGTAGTCCTGGACTAGCGGGTTACCAAGAGACCCAGTACTTC. Translated, it gives CASSPGLAGYQETQYF.

V is TRBV27 and J is TRBJ1-1; a possible D gene is TRBD1 (5 bases). Germline V CDR1 and CDR2: MNHEY, SMNVEV (reference sequence). V lost 6 bases, J lost 0 bases, and 14 bases lay in between. The CDR3 runs to 15 residues. The CDR3 sequence: CASRHDRLMNTEAFF. In DNA form, the CDR3 reads TGTGCCAGCAGGCACGACAGACTTATGAACACTGAAGCTTTCTTT.

This clone has just a few counts. The CDR3 DNA sequence: TGTGGGACAGGGGTAAGCAATCAGCCCCAGCATTTT. Its protein product is CGTGVSNQPQHF. The chain has TRBV28 and TRBJ1-5; 9 nucleotides line up with TRBD1. There are 12 residues in the CDR3. CDR1 is MDHEN and CDR2 is SYDVKM in the germline V gene.

The genes are TRBV10-3 and TRBJ1-3; D not certain. The CDR3 consists of 14 residues. V was cut by 4 bases and J by 2 bases, with 9 bases left in between. Germline CDR1 ENHRY, CDR2 SYGVKD. The CDR3 DNA reads as TGTGCCATCAGTGGGAGCACCACTGGAAACACCATATATTTT. It yields the protein CAISGSTTGNTIYF.

This clone was picked up a small number of times. The rearrangement uses TRBV6-5 and TRBJ1-2, with TRBD1 as a possible D gene (5 bases). This CDR3 is 12 amino acids long. Germline-derived CDR1 and CDR2 are MNHEY and SVGAGI. Trimming shortened V by 8 bases and J by 6 bases, and 13 bases separated the two germline ends. The DNA of the CDR3 is TGTGCCAGCCCAGGAGGGGTGGATGGCTACACCTTC. Amino acid sequence: CASPGGVDGYTF.

The V and J genes are TRBV5-1 and TRBJ2-1, with a tentative D call TRBD1 (6 bases). CDR1 and CDR2 from the germline V gene are SGHRS and YFSETQ. This CDR3 is built from 13 residues. V was pared by 8 bases and J by 5 bases, with 14 bases between. The CDR3 nucleotides are TGCGCCAGTAGGGCAGGGGAGAACAATGAGCAGTTCTTC. It encodes CASRAGENNEQFF.

The V and J genes are TRBV9 and TRBJ2-1; D gene ambiguous. The germline V gene encodes CDR1 SGDLS and CDR2 YYNGEE. The CDR3 is made up of 14 amino acids. Trimming removed 0 bases from V and 4 bases from J, with 8 bases in between. This CDR3 is CASSVARNYNEQFF. The DNA of the CDR3 is TGTGCCAGCAGCGTAGCGAGGAATTACAATGAGCAGTTCTTC.

The V gene is TRBV28, the J gene TRBJ2-7; tentatively, D is TRBD2 (6 bases). Germline loops: CDR1 MDHEN, CDR2 SYDVKM. V was clipped by 1 base and J by 6 bases, with 13 bases between them. The CDR3 has 14 residues. CDR3 DNA sequence: TGTGCCAGCAGTTTATTGGGGGGAGGCCGCGAGCAGTACTTC. It yields the protein CASSLLGGGREQYF.

The CDR3 is CSVWLVRPPGKLFF. Here the CDR3 DNA reads TGCAGCGTTTGGTTAGTCCGCCCTCCCGGAAAACTGTTTTTT. The V and J genes are TRBV29-1 and TRBJ1-4; D is undetermined. Germline CDR1 reads SQVTM; CDR2 reads ANQGSEA. The CDR3 sequence is 14 residues long. Trimming shortened V by 5 bases and J by 10 bases, and 20 bases separated the two germline ends.

This chain links TRBV5-1 with TRBJ2-7, with 11 bases identical to TRBD2. The CDR3 contains 17 residues. The germline CDR1 and CDR2 sequences are SGHRS and YFSETQ. V trimming: 4 bases; J trimming: 7 bases; junction bases outside the gene matches: 16. CDR3 loop: CASSPLADSGRVKEQYF. The CDR3 coding sequence is TGCGCCAGCAGCCCCCTAGCCGATAGCGGGAGGGTGAAAGAGCAGTACTTC.

The chain carries TRBV28 and TRBJ2-3; possibly TRBD2 for D (5 bases). The CDR3 contains 15 residues. The V gene lost 6 bases and the J gene lost 0 bases, with 13 bases spanning the gap. Germline V gene lookup returns CDR1 MDHEN and CDR2 SYDVKM. CDR3 in DNA: TGTGCCAGCAGGGAAACTAGTGCTAGCACAGATACGCAGTATTTT. It encodes CASRETSASTDTQYF.

J is TRBJ2-7 and V is TRBV28; TRBD2 might be the D (5 bases). The CDR3 has 14 residues. The V and J ends lost 3 bases and 3 bases respectively, with 12 bases between them. Germline CDR1 is MDHEN and CDR2 is SYDVKM. The CDR3 DNA reads as TGTGCCAGCAGTTTTCGGGCTAGCAGCTACGAGCAGTACTTC. Protein sequence: CASSFRASSYEQYF.

The chain employs TRBV9 and TRBJ1-3; D call uncertain. CDR3 length: 17 residues. V gave up 2 bases and J gave up 1 base, with 16 bases separating them. Germline loops: CDR1 SGDLS, CDR2 YYNGEE. The CDR3 is CASSVGSLWSSGNTIYF. In DNA form, the CDR3 reads TGTGCCAGCAGCGTTGGGAGTCTTTGGTCGTCTGGAAACACCATATATTTT. The full variable domain, completed using reference TRBV9 and TRBJ1-3, is DSGVTQTPKHLITATGQRVTLRCSPRSGDLSVYWYQQSLDQGLQFLIQYYNGEERAKGNILERFSAQQFPDLHSELNLSSLELGDSALYFCASSVGSLWSSGNTIYFGEGSWLTVV.

V usage is TRBV10-3 and J usage is TRBJ2-7; 8 positions agree with TRBD1. The length of the CDR3 is 15 residues. The germline gives CDR1 ENHRY, CDR2 SYGVKD. Trimming cost V 2 bases and J 3 bases; bases outside gene matches: 6. The CDR3 here is CAISEAGTGNYEQYF. The CDR3 DNA is TGTGCCATCAGTGAGGCCGGGACAGGTAACTACGAGCAGTACTTC.

The V and J genes are TRBV6-6 and TRBJ2-1; 7 bases fit TRBD1. Germline V lookup: CDR1 MNHNY, CDR2 SVGAGI (reference sequence). The J segment lost 3 bases and the V segment lost 8 bases, leaving 7 bases of the junction unmatched. This CDR3 is built from 14 residues. The CDR3 bases are TGTGCCAGCGGATGGCAGGGGGTCTACAATGAGCAGTTCTTC. Residues: CASGWQGVYNEQFF.

The genes are TRBV19 and TRBJ1-2; D not resolved. Trimming removed 8 bases at V and 4 bases at J, with 17 bases between. Germline loops: CDR1 LNHDA, CDR2 SQIVND (reference sequence). The CDR3 extends over 14 amino acids. DNA of the CDR3: TGTGCCAGTGCCGGCGGGCAGCGCTTCTATGGCTACACCTTC. This sequence encodes CASAGGQRFYGYTF.

The genes are TRBV7-9 and TRBJ2-1; 8 bases map to TRBD2. Germline V lookup: CDR1 SEHNR, CDR2 FQNEAQ (reference sequence). The junction had 11 bases not matched to a gene; V was cut back by 1 base and J by 12 bases. The CDR3 runs 15 residues. The CDR3 DNA is TGTGCCAGCAGCTTAGTTTTAGGGACTAGTACGGCGCAGTTCTTC. It is translated as CASSLVLGTSTAQFF. Variable domain in full (rest from reference TRBV7-9 and TRBJ2-1): DTGVSQNPRHKITKRGQNVTFRCDPISEHNRLYWYRQTLGQGPEFLTYFQNEAQLEKSRLLSDRFSAERPKGSFSTLEIQRTEQGDSAMYLCASSLVLGTSTAQFFGPGTRLTVL.

This clone was counted a single time. The rearrangement joins TRBV7-8 to TRBJ1-2; 7 bases are a match to TRBD1. Looked up from germline, CDR1 is SGHVS and CDR2 is FQNEAQ. V dropped 3 bases and J dropped 2; count of bases not matched to a gene: 15. The CDR3 consists of 18 residues. CDR3 sequence reads: CASSLGIYGGGQNYGYTF. The CDR3 DNA is TGTGCCAGCAGCTTGGGGATCTACGGAGGGGGACAGAACTATGGCTACACCTTC. The complete variable domain, with remaining parts taken from reference TRBV7-8 and TRBJ1-2, reads GAGVSQSPRYKVAKRGQDVALRCDPISGHVSLFWYQQALGQGPEFLTYFQNEAQLDKSGLPSDRFFAERPEGSVSTLKIQRTQQEDSAVYLCASSLGIYGGGQNYGYTFGSGTRLTVV.